This T cell receptor (beta chain) came from a study of post-analysis software for immune sequencing data. The study, taken as a whole, reports: When patients were compared with controls, 5 or 6 TRBV segments were more frequent, TRBV5-6, TRBV5-1 and TRBV20-1 among them.

This clonotype was observed a few times. What it recognizes is unknown. Tagging with unique molecular identifiers was a feature of the TCR beta cDNA libraries. Hundreds of thousands of cDNA molecules came from about 1 to 10 million T cells. Using its own MiXCR run on the PCR reads, TCRdb lists one record per CDR3 protein. This table has 700,000 to 900,000 distinct CDR3 sequences, approximately 44% appearing once. V lost 10 bases and J lost 3; bases outside the gene matches: 8. This CDR3 is built from 13 residues. Germline assignment: CDR1 MNHEY and CDR2 SMNVEV (reference sequence). The chain is built from TRBV27 and TRBJ2-7; 8 positions agree with TRBD1. This clonotype was sampled from a girl aged 10-17 years with multiple sclerosis. Sequencing was performed on blood. CDR3 DNA sequence: TGTGCCACCAAAATGACAGGGGACTACGAGCAGTACTTC. The encoded protein is CATKMTGDYEQYF.